This T cell receptor (beta chain) appears in the sequencing data of a study of blood T cell repertoires in COVID-19. TCRdb keeps only in-frame clones here, not all; method: immunoSEQ multiplex PCR. The table shows a few hundred thousand clones, with about 87% occurring only once. Germline CDR1 and CDR2: SNHLY and FYNNEI. Trimming removed 7 bases from V and 2 bases from J; junction bases left unmatched: 10. This CDR3 is built from 16 residues. This receptor was taken from a woman aged 25 to 39 with COVID-19, enrolled during active disease. The V and J genes are TRBV2 and TRBJ2-5; 10 bases agree with TRBD2. The sequenced material came from peripheral blood. The CDR3 DNA reads TGTGCCAGCAAGGGTAAAGCGGGGGGGTGGCAAGAGACCCAGTACTTC. This encodes CASKGKAGGWQETQYF.